A selection of T cell receptor beta chains follows, all from one sample in a study of shared clonotypes between healthy human individuals. Data came from immunoSEQ multiplex PCR; TCRdb stores just in-frame clones and leaves some out. The table lists around 2.3 million clones, 95% of them singletons, with roughly 0.13% in the top ten. The source material was naive CD4+ T cells sorted from blood. Source of these receptors: a man between 18 and 29 years old in good health. CDR3s include the opening cysteine and the closing phenylalanine or tryptophan. D genes are given only for firm matches. Rows give clone size only sometimes, using once, few, many, or a class for an expanded clone.

d_gene	abundance	v_gene	j_gene	CDR3nt	CDR3aa
NA	NA	TRBV18	TRBJ2-2	TGTGCCAGCTCACCACCTGACAAACCGAACACCGGGGAGCTGTTTTTT	CASSPPDKPNTGELFF
TRBD1	NA	TRBV29-1	TRBJ2-1	TGCAGCGTTGGGCAGGGGGTCTTGGGGCAGTTCTTC	CSVGQGVLGQFF
TRBD1	NA	TRBV2	TRBJ2-7	TGTGCCAGCAGTCCGGGACAGGGAACCTACGAGCAGTACTTC	CASSPGQGTYEQYF
TRBD2	NA	TRBV7-9	TRBJ2-1	TGTGCCAGCAGCGGGCGACTAGCGGGGAAGATCAATGAGCAGTTCTTC	CASSGRLAGKINEQFF
NA	NA	TRBV7-2	TRBJ2-2	TGTGCCAGCAGCTTGCGCACTAGATTCGGGGAGCTGTTTTTT	CASSLRTRFGELFF
NA	NA	TRBV6-5	TRBJ2-1	TGTGCCAGCAGTTACAAGCGGAGCTCCTACAATGAGCAGTTCTTC	CASSYKRSSYNEQFF
TRBD1	NA	TRBV18	TRBJ2-7	TGTGCCAGCTCACCAGAGACAGGGGTCTACGAGCAGTACTTC	CASSPETGVYEQYF
NA	NA	TRBV4-1	TRBJ1-1	TGCGCCAGCAGCCAGGACCCCCTGACGGTTGAGCAAGCTTTCTTT	CASSQDPLTVEQAFF
NA	NA	TRBV5-1	TRBJ2-5	TGCGCCAGCAGCCCCCAACAGGGAGAGACCCAGTACTTC	CASSPQQGETQYF
NA	NA	TRBV5-4	TRBJ2-7	TGTGCCAGCAGCTTTCCCGGCTCCAGCTCCTACGAGCAGTACTTC	CASSFPGSSSYEQYF
NA	NA	TRBV28	TRBJ1-4	TGTGCCAGCAGTTTGGGGAATTCGGATGAAAAACTGTTTTTT	CASSLGNSDEKLFF
NA	once	TRBV5-4	TRBJ1-6	TGTGCCAGCAGCTTAAAAGGAACAGGACACAGTAATAATTCACCCCTCCACTTT	CASSLKGTGHSNNSPLHF
NA	NA	TRBV7-2	TRBJ1-2	TGTGCCAGCAGCTTGCCAGACAGCTCTCCTTATGGCTACACCTTC	CASSLPDSSPYGYTF
NA	NA	TRBV14	TRBJ2-1	TGTGCCAGCACCTACAATGAGCAGTTCTTC	CASTYNEQFF
NA	NA	TRBV7-2	TRBJ2-4	TGTGCCAGCAGCCCCACAGGCGCGGGGGCGATTATAGCCAAAAACATTCAGTACTTC	CASSPTGAGAIIAKNIQYF
NA	NA	TRBV28	TRBJ1-4	TGTGCCAGCGGAGCCGCCGTGGCGTGGCCGGGGGCGACAACCTATGAAAAACTGTTTTTT	CASGAAVAWPGATTYEKLFF
TRBD1	NA	TRBV18	TRBJ2-7	TGTGCCAGCTCACTTTCCGGGACAGGTCCCTACGAGCAGTACTTC	CASSLSGTGPYEQYF
NA	NA	TRBV7-9	TRBJ2-5	TGTGCCAGCAGCCCCCAGGGTCAGAAGAAAGAGACCCAGTACTTC	CASSPQGQKKETQYF
NA	NA	TRBV18	TRBJ2-2	TGTGCCAGCTCAGCGGTGGCTATTAGGGAGCTGTTTTTT	CASSAVAIRELFF
TRBD2	NA	TRBV7-9	TRBJ2-7	TGTGCCAGCAGACCAACTAGCGGGGGCTACGAGCAGTACTTC	CASRPTSGGYEQYF
NA	once	TRBV6-5	TRBJ1-4	TGTGCCAGCAGTTACCAGGGAACGGCGGAAAAACTGTTTTTT	CASSYQGTAEKLFF
NA	NA	TRBV6-6	TRBJ2-7	TGTGCCAGCAGTTACTCGATCGGTGTCCACGAGCAGTACTTC	CASSYSIGVHEQYF
NA	NA	TRBV11-2	TRBJ2-5	TGTGCCAGCAGCTCCCCGGGGGCCCTGTACCAAGAGACCCAGTACTTC	CASSSPGALYQETQYF
NA	NA	TRBV20-1	TRBJ2-7	TGCAGGACAACGAAGCCTCTCGAGCAGTACTTC	CRTTKPLEQYF
NA	NA	TRBV10-3	TRBJ2-5	TGTGCCATCAGTGGATACCCAACGGAGACCCAGTACTTC	CAISGYPTETQYF
TRBD1	NA	TRBV28	TRBJ2-1	TGTGCCAGCAGTCCCGGGACAGGGCCCTACAATGAGCAGTTCTTC	CASSPGTGPYNEQFF
NA	NA	TRBV5-1	TRBJ2-3	TGCGCCAGTCAGGCCCGGACGGAGACAGATACGCAGTATTTT	CASQARTETDTQYF
TRBD2	NA	TRBV5-4	TRBJ2-1	TGTGCCAGCAGCCCAGCTTCCGGGACTAGCGGATACAATGAGCAGTTCTTC	CASSPASGTSGYNEQFF
TRBD1	NA	TRBV30	TRBJ2-5	TGTGCCTGGAGGGACAGGGGGCGGGAGACCCAGTACTTC	CAWRDRGRETQYF
TRBD2	NA	TRBV2	TRBJ2-1	TGTGCCAGCCGAAGTCGGGCGGGAGGCCCCTACAATGAGCAGTTCTTC	CASRSRAGGPYNEQFF
NA	NA	TRBV21-1	TRBJ1-2	TGTGCCAGCAGCAAAAGAGGTCTAGGGGAGGGGAACTATGGCTACACCTTC	CASSKRGLGEGNYGYTF
TRBD2	NA	TRBV7-9	TRBJ2-3	TGTGCCAGCAGCTTGACGGGAGGCGCAGATACGCAGTATTTT	CASSLTGGADTQYF
NA	NA	TRBV28	TRBJ2-3	TGTGCCAGCAGACCTACCACAGATACGCAGTATTTT	CASRPTTDTQYF
TRBD1	NA	TRBV4-1	TRBJ2-7	TGCGCCAGCAGCCAACCGGGACAGCTATACGAGCAGTACTTC	CASSQPGQLYEQYF
NA	NA	TRBV2	TRBJ1-5	TGTGCCAGCAGGAAAGGAGGGAAGGATCAGCCCCAGCATTTT	CASRKGGKDQPQHF
NA	NA	TRBV6-5	TRBJ2-5	TGTGCCAGCAAATCGGACGGAGGGGCGCAGACCCAGTACTTC	CASKSDGGAQTQYF
NA	NA	TRBV10-3	TRBJ2-5	TGTGCCATCAGTGAGTCCAGGGAGACCCAGTACTTC	CAISESRETQYF
NA	NA	TRBV5-6	TRBJ2-3	TGTGCCAGCAGCTTTGAGAGGGACCGCACAGATACGCAGTATTTT	CASSFERDRTDTQYF
TRBD2	once	TRBV9	TRBJ2-7	TGTGCCAGCAGCGTAGCTGGGACTAGCGGGAGGCACGAGCAGTACTTC	CASSVAGTSGRHEQYF
NA	NA	TRBV5-4	TRBJ2-3	TGTGCCAGCAGCTTGTCGAGCGGCACAGATACGCAGTATTTT	CASSLSSGTDTQYF
NA	once	TRBV18	TRBJ2-7	TGTGCCAGCTCACCCCCCTACGGATACGAGCAGTACTTC	CASSPPYGYEQYF
NA	NA	TRBV5-1	TRBJ2-7	TGCGCCAGCAGCTTTGGTTCCAGTCGACGCCTCGGGCAGTACTTC	CASSFGSSRRLGQYF
NA	once	TRBV7-2	TRBJ1-6	TGTGCCAGCAGCTCCCCTCCTGACAGAGTTGTCATTTCACCCCTCCACTTT	CASSSPPDRVVISPLHF
NA	NA	TRBV5-4	TRBJ2-6	TGTGCCAGCAGCTGGAAGGGATCTGGGGCCAACGTCCTGACTTTC	CASSWKGSGANVLTF
TRBD1	NA	TRBV9	TRBJ2-2	TGTGCCAGCAGCGAAGGACAGGGTCGGGAAGGCGGGGAGCTGTTTTTT	CASSEGQGREGGELFF